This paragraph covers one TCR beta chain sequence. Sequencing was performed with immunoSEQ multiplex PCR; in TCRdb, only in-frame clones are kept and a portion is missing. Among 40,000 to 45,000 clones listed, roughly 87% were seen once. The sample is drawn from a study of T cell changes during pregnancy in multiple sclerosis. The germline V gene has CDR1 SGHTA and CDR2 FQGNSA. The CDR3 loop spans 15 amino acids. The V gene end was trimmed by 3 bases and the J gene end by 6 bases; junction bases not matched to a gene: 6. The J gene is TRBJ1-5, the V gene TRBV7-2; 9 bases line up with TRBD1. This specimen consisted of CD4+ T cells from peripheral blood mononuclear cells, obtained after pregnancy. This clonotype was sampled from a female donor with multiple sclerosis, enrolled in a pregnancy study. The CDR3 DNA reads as TGTGCCAGCAGCTTCCGGACAGGGGTGGGTCAGCCCCAGCATTTT. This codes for CASSFRTGVGQPQHF.